These 14 T cell receptor beta chains came from one sample sequenced in a study of T cells in Graves' hyperthyroidism and ophthalmopathy. The investigators amplified TCR beta CDR3 regions from RNA transcripts. First-round RT-PCR of the TCR CDR3 relied on the HTBI primer set. Via MiXCR, TCRdb re-called the multiplex PCR reads, giving one row per CDR3 protein. The sample includes 95,000 to 110,000 distinct CDR3 sequences, less than 55% of them seen just once. The sequencing input was blood. These receptors came from a man aged 40-49 years with Graves' hyperthyroidism.

This clonotype was detected many times. CDR3 loop: CSVEINYGYTF. The CDR3 nucleotides are TGCAGCGTTGAGATAAACTATGGCTACACCTTC. The chain employs TRBV29-1 and TRBJ1-2; D is undetermined. Per germline, CDR1 SQVTM and CDR2 ANQGSEA. This CDR3 has 11 amino acids. The ends were cut back, 3 bases at V and 2 bases at J, with 4 bases in the middle.

This clonotype has at least ten counts. Relative to the germline gene, one junction end is altered; a read error may explain this. The chain joins TRBV2 to TRBJ2-7; a weak D match, TRBD2 (5 bases). This CDR3 has 12 residues. Germline lookup yields CDR1 SNHLY and CDR2 FYNNEI. The CDR3 DNA reads TGTGCCAGCAGTGAAACGGGGTACGGGCAGTACTTC. This codes for CASSETGYGQYF.

This clonotype showed up just a few times. V gene TRBV28 combines with J gene TRBJ1-5, with no clear D. The CDR3 length is 15 residues. V lost 3 bases and J lost 4, with 13 bases in between. In germline, CDR1 is MDHEN, CDR2 SYDVKM. The CDR3 spells CASSFPQEINQPQHF. In nucleotides, the CDR3 is TGTGCCAGCAGTTTTCCCCAGGAAATTAATCAGCCCCAGCATTTT.

This clonotype was counted ten times or more. The genes are TRBV2 and TRBJ2-1, with D unresolved. Looked up from germline, CDR1 is SNHLY and CDR2 is FYNNEI. V was trimmed by 7 bases and J by 0 bases, leaving 10 bases between them. The CDR3 covers 14 residues. In nucleotides, the CDR3 is TGTGCCAGCATTGTCGAAAGCTCCTACAATGAGCAGTTCTTC. As protein: CASIVESSYNEQFF. The full variable domain, rest sourced from reference TRBV2 and TRBJ2-1, is EPEVTQTPSHQVTQMGQEVILRCVPISNHLYFYWYRQILGQKVEFLVSFYNNEISEKSEIFDDQFSVERPDGSNFTLKIRSTKLEDSAMYFCASIVESSYNEQFFGPGTRLTVL.

J is TRBJ2-3 and V is TRBV20-1, with 9 positions matching TRBD2. The J segment lost 3 bases and the V segment lost 0 bases, leaving 4 bases of the junction unmatched. Per germline, CDR1 DFQATT and CDR2 SNEGSKA (reference sequence). This CDR3 comprises 15 residues. Written as DNA, the CDR3 is TGCAGTGCTAGAGATGGTAGCGGGAGAACAGATACGCAGTATTTT. Translated, it gives CSARDGSGRTDTQYF.

In its sample, this clonotype was seen once. This chain connects TRBV25-1 to TRBJ1-3; tentative D call: TRBD1 (6 bases). This CDR3 contains 17 residues. V lost 4 bases, J lost 1 base, and 17 bases lay in between. CDR1 MGHDK and CDR2 SYGVNS come from the germline V gene. This CDR3 reads CASSALGRGRSGNTIYF. CDR3 coding DNA: TGTGCCAGCAGTGCCTTAGGACGGGGGCGGTCTGGAAACACCATATATTTT.

This chain joins TRBV4-2 and TRBJ2-2; 12 bases align to TRBD2. The CDR3 runs 15 residues. Germline V gene sequence: CDR1 LGHNA, CDR2 YNFKEQ. Unmatched junction bases numbered 3, after V lost 5 bases and J lost 5 bases. The CDR3 DNA is TGTGCCAGCAGCTGGACTAGCGGGGCGACCGGGGAGCTGTTTTTT. The encoded protein is CASSWTSGATGELFF.

Only one count was recorded for this clonotype. V and J are TRBV7-9 and TRBJ1-6; 8 bases are shared with TRBD1. V shed 4 bases, J shed 7 bases, and the junction held 6 bases outside the gene matches. Per germline, CDR1 SEHNR and CDR2 FQNEAQ (reference sequence). This CDR3 is built from 15 residues. The CDR3 DNA is TGTGCCAGCAGCTGGGAGGACAGGGACAATTCACCCCTCCACTTT. The encoded protein is CASSWEDRDNSPLHF.

This clonotype was detected many times. The rearrangement links TRBV11-2 to TRBJ2-3; 7 nucleotides agree with TRBD1. Germline-derived CDR1 and CDR2 are SGHAT and FQNNGV. The CDR3 contains 15 residues. V was pared by 4 bases and J by 0 bases, with 4 bases of the junction left unmatched. This CDR3 is CASSSGQSSTDTQYF. The CDR3 DNA sequence: TGTGCCAGCAGCTCGGGACAGTCTAGCACAGATACGCAGTATTTT.

This clonotype was seen a handful of times. V is TRBV28 and J is TRBJ2-1; D may be TRBD1 or TRBD2 (5 bases each). This CDR3 comprises 15 residues. Trimming pared 8 bases from V and 9 bases from J, leaving 23 bases between. Germline V gene lookup returns CDR1 MDHEN and CDR2 SYDVKM. CDR3 region: CASAKAGPQRGEQFF. The CDR3 coding sequence is TGTGCCAGCGCCAAGGCCGGGCCCCAGAGGGGTGAGCAGTTCTTC. Full variable domain (remainder filled in from reference TRBV28 and TRBJ2-1): DVKVTQSSRYLVKRTGEKVFLECVQDMDHENMFWYRQDPGLGLRLIYFSYDVKMKEKGDIPEGYSVSREKKERFSLILESASTNQTSMYLCASAKAGPQRGEQFFGPGTRLTVL.

The chain recombines TRBV2 with TRBJ2-7; TRBD1 matches at 11 bases. The V gene's germline CDR1 is SNHLY and CDR2 FYNNEI. V lost 8 bases, J lost 6 bases, and 9 bases stayed unmatched. CDR3 length: 14 amino acids. The CDR3, as DNA: TGTGCCAGCCGTATTGGACAGGGGGCTAGCGAGCAGTACTTC. This gives the protein CASRIGQGASEQYF.

This clonotype was observed at least ten times. V usage is TRBV6-1 and J usage is TRBJ1-2, with TRBD1 matching 8 bases. Germline CDR1 reads MNHNS; CDR2 reads SASEGT. Trimming removed 4 bases from V and 3 bases from J; junction bases left unmatched: 7. The CDR3 runs to 15 residues. The CDR3 spells CASSVIQGADYGYTF. The CDR3 nucleotides are TGTGCCAGCAGTGTCATCCAGGGGGCGGACTATGGCTACACCTTC.

The chain is built from TRBV7-3 and TRBJ2-6; tentative D call: TRBD2 (5 bases). This CDR3 is built from 15 residues. Germline CDR1 reads SGHTA; CDR2 reads FQGTGA. V shed 6 bases and J shed 2 bases, with 11 bases lying between them. CDR3 nucleotides: TGTGCCAGCAGTCGCCTCGGGGCTGGGGCCAACGTCCTGACTTTC. It yields the protein CASSRLGAGANVLTF.

This clonotype was seen repeatedly, ten times or more. The CDR3 protein is CASSLDAYNEQFF. The CDR3 region has the DNA TGCGCCAGCAGCTTGGATGCCTACAATGAGCAGTTCTTC. This chain joins TRBV5-1 and TRBJ2-1; D is unresolved. Germline-derived CDR1 and CDR2 are SGHRS and YFSETQ. Between the trimmed V and J ends, which lost 0 bases and 2 bases, there was a span of 3 bases. The CDR3 covers 13 residues.